A single count supports the clone carrying this T cell receptor (beta chain). Original data processing: Reference gene primer amplification gave nucleated cell count estimates. TCRdb keeps only in-frame clones here, not all; method: immunoSEQ multiplex PCR. Clonal size and the V and J genes are those of that table, whereas D and trimming came from the DNA. The sample holds fewer than 250,000 clones, 88% seen once. The length of the CDR3 is 15 residues. V lost 6 bases to trimming and J lost 0 bases, with 9 bases between them. Germline V gene sequence: CDR1 MNHEY, CDR2 SMNVEV (reference sequence). This specimen belongs to a study of blood T cell repertoires in COVID-19. Study background: Italy, Spain and the United States were the sources of the convalescent and acute COVID-19 samples.

The V and J genes are TRBV27 and TRBJ2-6; D might be TRBD1 (6 bases). The sample consisted of PBMCs or T cells enriched from blood (not recorded which). The source is a woman in her fifties or sixties with acute COVID-19. Written as DNA, the CDR3 is TGTGCCAGCAGACAGGACAGCTCTGGGGCCAACGTCCTGACTTTC. It codes for CASRQDSSGANVLTF.